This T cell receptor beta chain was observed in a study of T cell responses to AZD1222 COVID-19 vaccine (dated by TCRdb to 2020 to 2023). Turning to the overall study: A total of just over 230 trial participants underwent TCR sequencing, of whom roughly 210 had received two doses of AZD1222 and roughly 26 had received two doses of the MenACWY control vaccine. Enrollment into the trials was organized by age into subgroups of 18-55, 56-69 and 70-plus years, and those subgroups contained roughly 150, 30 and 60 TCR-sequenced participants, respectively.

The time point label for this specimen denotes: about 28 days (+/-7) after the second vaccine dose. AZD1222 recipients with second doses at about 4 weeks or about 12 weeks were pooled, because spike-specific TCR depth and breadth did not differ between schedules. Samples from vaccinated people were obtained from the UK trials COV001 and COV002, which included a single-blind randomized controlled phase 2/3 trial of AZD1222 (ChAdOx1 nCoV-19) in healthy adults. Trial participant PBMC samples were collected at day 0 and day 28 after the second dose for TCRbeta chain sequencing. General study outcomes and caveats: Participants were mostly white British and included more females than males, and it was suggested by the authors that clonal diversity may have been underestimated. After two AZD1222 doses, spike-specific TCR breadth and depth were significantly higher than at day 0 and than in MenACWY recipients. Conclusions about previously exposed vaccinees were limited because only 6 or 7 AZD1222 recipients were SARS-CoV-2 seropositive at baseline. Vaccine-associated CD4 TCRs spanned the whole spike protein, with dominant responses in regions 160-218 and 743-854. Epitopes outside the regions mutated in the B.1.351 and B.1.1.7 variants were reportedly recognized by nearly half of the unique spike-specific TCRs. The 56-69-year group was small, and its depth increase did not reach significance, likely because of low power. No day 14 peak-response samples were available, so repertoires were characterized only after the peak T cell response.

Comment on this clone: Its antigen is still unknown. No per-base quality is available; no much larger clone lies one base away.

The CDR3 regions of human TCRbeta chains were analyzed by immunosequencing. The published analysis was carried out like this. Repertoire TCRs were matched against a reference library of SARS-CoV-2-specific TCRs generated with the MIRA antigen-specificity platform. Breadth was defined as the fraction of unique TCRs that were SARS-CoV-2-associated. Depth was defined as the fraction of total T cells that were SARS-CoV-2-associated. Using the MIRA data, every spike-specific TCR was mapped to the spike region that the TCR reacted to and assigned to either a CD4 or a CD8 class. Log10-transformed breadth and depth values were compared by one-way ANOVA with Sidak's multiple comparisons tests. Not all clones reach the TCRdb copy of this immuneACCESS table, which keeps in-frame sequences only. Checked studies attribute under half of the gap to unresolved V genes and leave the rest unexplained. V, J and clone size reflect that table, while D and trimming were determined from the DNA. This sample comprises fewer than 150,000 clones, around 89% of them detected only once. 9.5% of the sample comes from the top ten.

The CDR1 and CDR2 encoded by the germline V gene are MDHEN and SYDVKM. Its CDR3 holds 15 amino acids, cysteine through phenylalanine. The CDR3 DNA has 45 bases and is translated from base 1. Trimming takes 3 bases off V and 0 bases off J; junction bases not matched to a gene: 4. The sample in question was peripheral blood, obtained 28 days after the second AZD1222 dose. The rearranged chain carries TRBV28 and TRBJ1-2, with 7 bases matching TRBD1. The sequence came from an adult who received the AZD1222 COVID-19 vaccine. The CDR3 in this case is CASSLDRISNYGYTF. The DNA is TGTGCCAGCAGTTTGGACAGGATTTCTAACTATGGCTACACCTTC.